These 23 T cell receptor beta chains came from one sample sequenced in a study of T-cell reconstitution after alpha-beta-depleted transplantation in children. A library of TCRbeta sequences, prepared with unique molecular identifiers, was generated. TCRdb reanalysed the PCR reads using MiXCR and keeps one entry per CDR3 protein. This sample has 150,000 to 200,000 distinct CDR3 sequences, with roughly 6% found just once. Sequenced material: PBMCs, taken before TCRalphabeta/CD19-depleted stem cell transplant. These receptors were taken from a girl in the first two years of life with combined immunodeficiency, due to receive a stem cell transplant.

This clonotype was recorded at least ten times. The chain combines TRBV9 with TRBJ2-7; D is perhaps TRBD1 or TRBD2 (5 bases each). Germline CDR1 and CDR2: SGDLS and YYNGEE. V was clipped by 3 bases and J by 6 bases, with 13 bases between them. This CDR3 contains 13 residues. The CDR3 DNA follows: TGTGCCAGCAGCGCGGGTGAGGGGTCCGAGCAGTACTTC. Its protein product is CASSAGEGSEQYF.

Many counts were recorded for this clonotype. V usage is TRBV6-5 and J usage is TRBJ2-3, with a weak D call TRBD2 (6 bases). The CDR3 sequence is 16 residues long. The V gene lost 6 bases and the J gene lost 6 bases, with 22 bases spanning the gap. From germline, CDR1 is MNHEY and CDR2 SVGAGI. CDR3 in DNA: TGTGCCAGCAGCCGTAGCGGACCAAGCCCGGTGGATACGCAGTATTTT. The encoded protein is CASSRSGPSPVDTQYF.

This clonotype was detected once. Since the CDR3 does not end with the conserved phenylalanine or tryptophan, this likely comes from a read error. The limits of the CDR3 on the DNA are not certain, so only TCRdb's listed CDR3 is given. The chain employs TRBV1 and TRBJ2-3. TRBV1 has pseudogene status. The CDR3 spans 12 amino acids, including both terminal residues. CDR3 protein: CASNRVTDTQYY.

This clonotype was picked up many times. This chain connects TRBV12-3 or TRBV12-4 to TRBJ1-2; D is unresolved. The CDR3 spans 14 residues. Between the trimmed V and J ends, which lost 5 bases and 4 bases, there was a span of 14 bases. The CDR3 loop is CASSPPTNVYGYTF. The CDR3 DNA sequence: TGTGCCAGCAGTCCCCCTACCAACGTCTATGGCTACACCTTC.

The CDR3 region is CASSPLTVTGKGRVGTEAFF. CDR3 in DNA: TGTGCCAGCAGCCCCTTAACCGTCACAGGGAAGGGCAGGGTGGGGACTGAAGCTTTCTTT. This chain joins TRBV7-9 and TRBJ1-1; a possible D gene is TRBD1 (6 bases). Looked up from germline, CDR1 is SEHNR and CDR2 is FQNEAQ (reference sequence). This CDR3 has 20 amino acids. V dropped 5 bases and J dropped 5 bases, with 33 bases sitting between them.

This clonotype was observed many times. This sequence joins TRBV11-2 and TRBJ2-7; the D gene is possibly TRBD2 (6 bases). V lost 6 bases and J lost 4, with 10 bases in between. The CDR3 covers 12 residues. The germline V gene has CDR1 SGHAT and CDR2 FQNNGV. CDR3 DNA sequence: TGTGCCAGCAGTCGGGGGAGTTACGAGCAGTACTTC. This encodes CASSRGSYEQYF.

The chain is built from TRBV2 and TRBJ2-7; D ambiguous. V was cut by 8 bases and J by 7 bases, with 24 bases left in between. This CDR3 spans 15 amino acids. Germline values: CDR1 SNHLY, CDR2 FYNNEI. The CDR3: CASHTTGIDGREQYF. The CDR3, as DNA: TGTGCCAGCCACACAACCGGTATAGACGGAAGGGAGCAGTACTTC.

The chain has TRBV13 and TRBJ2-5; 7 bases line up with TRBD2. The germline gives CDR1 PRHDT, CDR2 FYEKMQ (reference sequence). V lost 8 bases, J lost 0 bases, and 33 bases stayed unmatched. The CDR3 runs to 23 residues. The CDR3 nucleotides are TGTGCCAGCGCTATGTTGTATCTCGATCTCGCGGCTAGCGGAAGCTTGTACCAAGAGACCCAGTACTTC. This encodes CASAMLYLDLAASGSLYQETQYF.

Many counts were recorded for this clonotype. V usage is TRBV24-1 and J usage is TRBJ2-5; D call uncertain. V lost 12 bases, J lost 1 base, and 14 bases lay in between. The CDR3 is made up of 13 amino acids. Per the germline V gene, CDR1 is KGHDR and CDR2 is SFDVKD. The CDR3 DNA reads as TGTGCCTCCTCGTTTGGCTTCCAAGAGACCCAGTACTTC. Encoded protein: CASSFGFQETQYF.

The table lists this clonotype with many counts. The CDR3 protein is CASNTRVEETQYF. CDR3 DNA sequence: TGTGCCAGCAACACAAGGGTTGAGGAGACCCAGTACTTC. This sequence joins TRBV6-6 and TRBJ2-5; D call uncertain. Trimming pared 7 bases from V and 5 bases from J, leaving 14 bases between. Germline V gene lookup returns CDR1 MNHNY and CDR2 SVGAGI (reference sequence). The CDR3 is made up of 13 amino acids.

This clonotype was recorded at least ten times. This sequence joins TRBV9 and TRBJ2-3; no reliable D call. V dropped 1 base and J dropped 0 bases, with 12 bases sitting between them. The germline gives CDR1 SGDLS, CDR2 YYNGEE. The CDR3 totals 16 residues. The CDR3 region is CASSVSPDPSTDTQYF. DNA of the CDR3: TGTGCCAGCAGCGTAAGTCCGGACCCCAGCACAGATACGCAGTATTTT.

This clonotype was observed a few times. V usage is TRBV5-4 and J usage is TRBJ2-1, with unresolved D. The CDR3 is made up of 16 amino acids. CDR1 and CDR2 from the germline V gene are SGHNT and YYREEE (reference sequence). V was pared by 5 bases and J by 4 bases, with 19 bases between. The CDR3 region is CASSSHVTLPYNEQFF. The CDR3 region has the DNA TGTGCCAGCAGTTCGCACGTGACCCTTCCTTACAATGAGCAGTTCTTC.

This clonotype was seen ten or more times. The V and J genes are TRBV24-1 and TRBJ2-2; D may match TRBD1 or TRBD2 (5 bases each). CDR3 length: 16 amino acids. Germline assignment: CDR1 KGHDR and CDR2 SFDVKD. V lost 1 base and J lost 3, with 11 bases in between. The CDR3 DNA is TGTGCCACCAGTGATTTAGAGGGGTTTGACACCGGGGAGCTGTTTTTT. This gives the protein CATSDLEGFDTGELFF.

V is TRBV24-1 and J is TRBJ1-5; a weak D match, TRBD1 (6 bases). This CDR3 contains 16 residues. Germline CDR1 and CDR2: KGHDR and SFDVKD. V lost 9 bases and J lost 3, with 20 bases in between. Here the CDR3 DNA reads TGTGCCACCCGAGAGGCAACGGGACACAACAATCAGCCCCAGCATTTT. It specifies CATREATGHNNQPQHF.

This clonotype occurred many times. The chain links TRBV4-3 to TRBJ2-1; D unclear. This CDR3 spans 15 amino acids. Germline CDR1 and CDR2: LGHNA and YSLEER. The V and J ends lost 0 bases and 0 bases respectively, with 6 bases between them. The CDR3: CASSQEPSSYNEQFF. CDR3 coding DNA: TGCGCCAGCAGCCAAGAGCCAAGCTCCTACAATGAGCAGTTCTTC.

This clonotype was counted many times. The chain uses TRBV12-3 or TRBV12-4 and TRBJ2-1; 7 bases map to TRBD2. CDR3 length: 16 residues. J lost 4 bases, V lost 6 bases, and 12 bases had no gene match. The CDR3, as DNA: TGTGCCAGCAGCCCCACATGGGGGGGAATATACAATGAGCAGTTCTTC. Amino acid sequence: CASSPTWGGIYNEQFF.

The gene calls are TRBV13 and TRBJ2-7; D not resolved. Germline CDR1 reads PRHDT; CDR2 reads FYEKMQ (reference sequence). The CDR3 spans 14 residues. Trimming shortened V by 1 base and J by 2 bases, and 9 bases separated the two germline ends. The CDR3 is CASSLVLNAYEQYF. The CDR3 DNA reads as TGTGCCAGCAGCTTAGTCCTAAATGCCTACGAGCAGTACTTC.

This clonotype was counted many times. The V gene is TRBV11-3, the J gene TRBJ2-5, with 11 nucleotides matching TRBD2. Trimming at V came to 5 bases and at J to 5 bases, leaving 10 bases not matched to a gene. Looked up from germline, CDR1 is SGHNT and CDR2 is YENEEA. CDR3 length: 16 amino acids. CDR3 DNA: TGTGCCAGCAGCATGGGACTAGCGGAGGGGGTGGAGACCCAGTACTTC. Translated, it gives CASSMGLAEGVETQYF.

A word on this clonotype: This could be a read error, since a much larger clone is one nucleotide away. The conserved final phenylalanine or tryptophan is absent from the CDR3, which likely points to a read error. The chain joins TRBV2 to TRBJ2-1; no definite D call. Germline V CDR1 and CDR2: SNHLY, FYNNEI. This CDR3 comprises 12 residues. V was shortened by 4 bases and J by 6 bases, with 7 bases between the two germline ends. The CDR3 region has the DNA TGTGCCAGCAGTGCCCCAATCAATGAGCAGTTCATC. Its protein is CASSAPINEQFI.

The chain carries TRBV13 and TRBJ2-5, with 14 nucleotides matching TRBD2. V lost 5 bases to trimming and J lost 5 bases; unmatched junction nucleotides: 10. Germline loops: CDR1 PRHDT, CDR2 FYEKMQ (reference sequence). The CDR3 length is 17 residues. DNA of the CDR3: TGTGCCAGCAGCGAACCGGGACTAGCGGGGGTCTGGGAGACCCAGTACTTC. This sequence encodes CASSEPGLAGVWETQYF.

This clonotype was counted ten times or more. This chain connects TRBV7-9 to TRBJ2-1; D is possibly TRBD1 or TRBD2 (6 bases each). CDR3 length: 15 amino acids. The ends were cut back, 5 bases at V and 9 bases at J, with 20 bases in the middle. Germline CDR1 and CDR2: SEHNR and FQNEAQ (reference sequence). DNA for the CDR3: TGTGCCAGCAGCCAGTTGTGGGGGGCGAAGGGTGAGCAGTTCTTC. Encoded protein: CASSQLWGAKGEQFF.

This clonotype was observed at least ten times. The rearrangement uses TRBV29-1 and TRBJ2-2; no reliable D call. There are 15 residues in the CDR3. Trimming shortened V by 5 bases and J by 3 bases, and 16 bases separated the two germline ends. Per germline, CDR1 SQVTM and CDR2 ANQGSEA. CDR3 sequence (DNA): TGCAGCGTTCCCATCGGGCCTGAGGACACCGGGGAGCTGTTTTTT. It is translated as CSVPIGPEDTGELFF.

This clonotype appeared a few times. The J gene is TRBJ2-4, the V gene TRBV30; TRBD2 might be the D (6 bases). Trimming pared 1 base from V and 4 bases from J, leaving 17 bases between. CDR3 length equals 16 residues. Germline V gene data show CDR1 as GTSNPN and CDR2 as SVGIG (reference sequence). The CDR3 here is CAWSGGVRQLKNIQYF. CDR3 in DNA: TGTGCCTGGAGTGGGGGGGTCCGACAGCTAAAAAACATTCAGTACTTC.